Listed here are 11 T cell receptor beta chains from one sample, sequenced in a study of blood T cell repertoires in COVID-19. Sequenced by immunoSEQ multiplex PCR; TCRdb stores in-frame clones only, minus some. The sample has 34,000 or so clones; approximately 89% are singletons. What was sequenced was peripheral blood. The origin of the receptors is a man in his 60s with active COVID-19.

As to this clone: One end of the junction is discordant with germline, which a read error may explain. V and J are TRBV7-7 and TRBJ2-5, with TRBD1 matching over 8 bases. Germline V gives CDR1 SSHAT, CDR2 FNYEAQ (reference sequence). The CDR3 consists of 15 residues. The CDR3 bases are TGTGCTAGCAGCTTGCGGACAGGGCCTCAAGAGACCCAGTACTTC. This codes for CASSLRTGPQETQYF.

The genes are TRBV15 and TRBJ2-5; D might be TRBD2 (5 bases). The V end lost 0 bases, the J end lost 5 bases, and 16 bases lay between the germline ends. The germline V gene has CDR1 LNHNV and CDR2 YYDKDF (reference sequence). The CDR3 runs to 16 residues. For the CDR3, the DNA is TGTGCCACCAGCAGAGATAGCGCCCGGAATGGGGAGACCCAGTACTTC. Protein: CATSRDSARNGETQYF. Complete variable domain (other parts from reference TRBV15 and TRBJ2-5): DAMVIQNPRYQVTQFGKPVTLSCSQTLNHNVMYWYQQKSSQAPKLLFHYYDKDFNNEADTPDNFQSRRPNTSFCFLDIRSPGLGDTAMYLCATSRDSARNGETQYFGPGTRLLVL.

Only a few counts were recorded for this clone. The gene calls are TRBV11-2 and TRBJ1-5; D gene uncertain. The CDR3 is 14 residues long. The V and J ends lost 1 base and 5 bases respectively, with 9 bases between them. CDR1 and CDR2 from the germline V gene are SGHAT and FQNNGV. Written as DNA, the CDR3 is TGTGCCAGCAGCTTAGGGCCCGCACATCAGCCCCAGCATTTT. Protein: CASSLGPAHQPQHF.

V and J are TRBV11-2 and TRBJ2-5; 7 nucleotides match TRBD2. CDR1 is SGHAT, CDR2 FQNNGV, per germline. The ends lost 0 bases at V and 4 bases at J; junction bases unmatched: 8. The CDR3 totals 16 residues. CDR3 loop: CASSLDPAGRTETQYF. The CDR3 nucleotides are TGTGCCAGCAGCTTAGACCCAGCGGGGAGGACAGAGACCCAGTACTTC.

The rearrangement joins TRBV3-1 (or the pseudogene TRBV3-2) to TRBJ2-1; 9 bases line up with TRBD2. CDR1 is LGHDT, CDR2 YNNKEL, per germline (reference sequence). This CDR3 region has 15 residues. Trimming at V came to 4 bases and at J to 7 bases, leaving 8 bases not matched to a gene. In nucleotides, the CDR3 is TGTGCCAGCAGCCCCCGCGGGGGGGCAGGGAATGAGCAGTTCTTC. This encodes CASSPRGGAGNEQFF.

V is TRBV28 and J is TRBJ2-2; D not resolved. Germline V gene data show CDR1 as MDHEN and CDR2 as SYDVKM. CDR3 length: 12 amino acids. The V end lost 5 bases, the J end lost 6 bases, and 7 bases lay between the germline ends. CDR3 residues: CASSPLAGELFF. CDR3 DNA: TGTGCCAGCAGTCCCCTTGCCGGGGAGCTGTTTTTT. The variable domain in full, completed from reference TRBV28 and TRBJ2-2, reads DVKVTQSSRYLVKRTGEKVFLECVQDMDHENMFWYRQDPGLGLRLIYFSYDVKMKEKGDIPEGYSVSREKKERFSLILESASTNQTSMYLCASSPLAGELFFGEGSRLTVL.

V and J are TRBV28 and TRBJ1-6; TRBD1 aligns across 7 bases. The CDR3 spans 15 residues. The germline V gene has CDR1 MDHEN and CDR2 SYDVKM. V was clipped by 3 bases and J by 7 bases; unmatched bases: 6. This CDR3 reads CASSFRDRTNSPLHF. In DNA form, the CDR3 reads TGTGCCAGCAGTTTTAGGGACAGAACGAATTCACCCCTCCACTTT. Combining the CDR3 with reference TRBV28 and TRBJ1-6 gives the whole variable domain DVKVTQSSRYLVKRTGEKVFLECVQDMDHENMFWYRQDPGLGLRLIYFSYDVKMKEKGDIPEGYSVSREKKERFSLILESASTNQTSMYLCASSFRDRTNSPLHFGNGTRLTVT.

This clone was seen once. The chain uses TRBV7-9 and TRBJ1-5; a weak D match, TRBD1 (5 bases). Germline assignment: CDR1 SEHNR and CDR2 FQNEAQ (reference sequence). The CDR3 covers 14 residues. The V and J ends lost 1 base and 9 bases respectively, with 13 bases between them. CDR3 protein: CASSLEQGLGPQHF. DNA for the CDR3: TGTGCCAGCAGCTTAGAGCAGGGCCTCGGGCCCCAGCATTTT.

This chain joins TRBV5-1 and TRBJ2-2; D perhaps matches TRBD1 (6 bases). CDR3 size: 14 residues. CDR1 and CDR2 (germline): SGHRS, YFSETQ. Trimming took off 4 bases at V and 5 bases at J, with 12 bases between the two ends. In DNA, the CDR3 is TGCGCCAGCAGCCAGCGGACAGAGACCGGGGAGCTGTTTTTT. It translates to CASSQRTETGELFF.

The chain has TRBV25-1 and TRBJ2-3, with a possible D match to TRBD2 (6 bases). The V gene lost 5 bases and the J gene lost 1 base, with 10 bases spanning the gap. CDR3 length: 14 amino acids. Germline CDR1 MGHDK, CDR2 SYGVNS. The CDR3 loop is CASSWASGTDTQYF. The DNA of the CDR3 is TGTGCCAGCAGTTGGGCTAGCGGCACAGATACGCAGTATTTT.

The gene calls are TRBV3-1 (or the pseudogene TRBV3-2) and TRBJ1-2; a weak D match, TRBD1 (5 bases). V lost 4 bases to trimming and J lost 5 bases, with 29 bases between them. This CDR3 spans 19 amino acids. Germline CDR1 and CDR2: LGHDT and YNNKEL (reference sequence). CDR3 DNA: TGTGCCAGCAGCCCGCAACTGGGGCGTACACAAAGTTCATTTTATGGCTACACCTTC. Translated, it gives CASSPQLGRTQSSFYGYTF.